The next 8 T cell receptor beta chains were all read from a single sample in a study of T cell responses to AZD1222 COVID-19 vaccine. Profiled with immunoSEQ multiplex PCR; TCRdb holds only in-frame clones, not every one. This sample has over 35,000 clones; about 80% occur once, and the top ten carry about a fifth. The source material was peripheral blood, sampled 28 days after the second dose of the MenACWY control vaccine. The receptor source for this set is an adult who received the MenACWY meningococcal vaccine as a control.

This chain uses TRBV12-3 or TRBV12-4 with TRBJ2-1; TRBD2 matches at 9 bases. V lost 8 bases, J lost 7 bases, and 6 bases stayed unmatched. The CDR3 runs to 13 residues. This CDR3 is CASGLAGKNEQFF. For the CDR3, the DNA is TGTGCCAGCGGGCTAGCGGGGAAGAATGAGCAGTTCTTC.

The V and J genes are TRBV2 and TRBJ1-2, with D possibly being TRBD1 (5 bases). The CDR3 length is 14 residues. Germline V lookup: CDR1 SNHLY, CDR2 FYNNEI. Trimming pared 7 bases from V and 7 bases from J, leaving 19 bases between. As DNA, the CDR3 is TGTGCCAGCATTACGGGGGTGGGGCAGAGTGGCTACACCTTC. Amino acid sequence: CASITGVGQSGYTF.

The CDR3 loop reads CASGRGLDQPQHF. The CDR3 nucleotides read TGTGCCAGCGGTAGGGGTTTGGATCAGCCCCAGCATTTT. The J gene is TRBJ1-5, the V gene TRBV10-3; tentatively, D is TRBD1 (5 bases). Germline-derived CDR1 and CDR2 are ENHRY and SYGVKD. V was pared by 10 bases and J by 5 bases, with 15 bases between. This CDR3 spans 13 amino acids.

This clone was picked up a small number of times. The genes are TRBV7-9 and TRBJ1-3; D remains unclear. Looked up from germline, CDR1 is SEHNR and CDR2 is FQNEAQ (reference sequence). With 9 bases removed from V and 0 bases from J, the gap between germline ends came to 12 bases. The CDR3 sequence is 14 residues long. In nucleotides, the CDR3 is TGTGCCAGTTCGAGTCTCCACTCTGGAAACACCATATATTTT. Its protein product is CASSSLHSGNTIYF.

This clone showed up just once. Here the CDR3 reads CASSPGRKETQYF. DNA of the CDR3: TGTGCCAGCTCCCCGGGAAGAAAAGAGACCCAGTACTTC. The V and J genes are TRBV18 and TRBJ2-5, with D perhaps matching TRBD2 (5 bases). V was trimmed by 6 bases and J by 3 bases, leaving 11 bases between them. CDR1 and CDR2 (germline): KGHSH, LQKENI. This CDR3 region has 13 residues. Full variable domain (remainder filled in from reference TRBV18 and TRBJ2-5): NAGVMQNPRHLVRRRGQEARLRCSPMKGHSHVYWYRQLPEEGLKFMVYLQKENIIDESGMPKERFSAEFPKEGPSILRIQQVVRGDSAAYFCASSPGRKETQYFGPGTRLLVL.

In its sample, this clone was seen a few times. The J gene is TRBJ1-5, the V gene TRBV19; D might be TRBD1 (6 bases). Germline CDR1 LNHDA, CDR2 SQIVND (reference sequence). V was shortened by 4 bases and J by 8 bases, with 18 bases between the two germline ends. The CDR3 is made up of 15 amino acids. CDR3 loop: CASSTGTPWGEPQHF. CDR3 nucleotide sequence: TGTGCCAGTAGTACCGGGACACCATGGGGGGAGCCCCAGCATTTT.

CDR3 DNA: TGTGCCTGGAGAACCGGGCCCCCCGGGGAGCTGTTTTTT. Amino acids: CAWRTGPPGELFF. V usage is TRBV30 and J usage is TRBJ2-2; D call uncertain. This CDR3 is 13 amino acids long. V was cut by 3 bases and J by 6 bases, with 11 bases left in between. In germline, CDR1 is GTSNPN, CDR2 SVGIG (reference sequence).

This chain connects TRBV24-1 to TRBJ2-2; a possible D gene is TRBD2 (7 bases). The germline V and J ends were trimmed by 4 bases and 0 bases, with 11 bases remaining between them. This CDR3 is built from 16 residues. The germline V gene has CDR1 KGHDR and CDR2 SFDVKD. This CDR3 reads CATSDPGGPNTGELFF. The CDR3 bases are TGTGCCACCAGTGACCCCGGGGGGCCGAACACCGGGGAGCTGTTTTTT.